This entry describes one T cell receptor beta chain. Clones were read by immunoSEQ multiplex PCR, and TCRdb kept only the in-frame ones, dropping some. The sample holds nearly 15,000 clones, 70% to 90% seen once. CDR1 SGHNT and CDR2 YENEEA come from the germline V gene. Trimming cost V 7 bases and J 0 bases, with 11 bases left between them. The CDR3 consists of 14 residues. The data were obtained in a study of blood T cell repertoires in COVID-19. The J gene is TRBJ2-3, the V gene TRBV11-3; D possibly corresponds to TRBD2 (6 bases). Sequencing was done on a sample of peripheral blood. The origin of this receptor is a human donor in a cohort sampled during active COVID-19. The CDR3 DNA sequence: TGTGCCAGCAACCCAAGCGGGAGCACAGATACGCAGTATTTT. Its protein is CASNPSGSTDTQYF.